This is a list of T cell receptor beta chains from one sample in a study of regulatory T cells in long-lasting Graves disease. Each CDR3 protein is one row after TCRdb ran MiXCR on the multiplex PCR reads. The repertoire consists of a few hundred thousand distinct CDR3 sequences, with 13% occurring once and the leading ten covering roughly 10%. Separately, the same data were catalogued under a study of T cells in Graves' hyperthyroidism and ophthalmopathy.

This sample comprised peripheral blood mononuclear cells (PBMCs), obtained at new diagnosis, from a patient treated with antithyroid drugs. The receptors come from a man aged 25 to 40 with Graves disease. Both conserved end residues are trimmed from each CDR3. Fields, in order: CDR3 protein, CDR3 length, D gene, J gene, V gene. The D gene is left open where the match is weak.

ASGAGVQETQY 11 TRBD2 TRBJ2-5 TRBV5-4
SVEWESSYNEQF 12 NA TRBJ2-1 TRBV29-1
ASSWGGGLAGDTQY 14 TRBD2 TRBJ2-3 TRBV6-1
ASSLLGASYGYT 12 NA TRBJ1-2 TRBV11-2
ASNPAGTDTQY 11 NA TRBJ2-3 TRBV9
SASPTGYGYT 10 NA TRBJ1-2 TRBV20-1
ASSSSLRGSGSTDTQY 16 TRBD2 TRBJ2-3 TRBV5-1
ASSSRLAGGADTQY 14 TRBD2 TRBJ2-3 TRBV4-1
ASGPATSSGELF 12 TRBD2 TRBJ2-2 TRBV19
ASSSGQINEKLF 12 NA TRBJ1-4 TRBV13
ASSLGAGGRETQY 13 TRBD2 NA TRBV5-1
ASSWTSGGETQY 12 TRBD2 NA TRBV2
ASSPGRLAGRNEQF 14 TRBD2 TRBJ2-1 TRBV7-2
SLAPGHSGVNQPQH 14 NA TRBJ1-5 TRBV20-1
ASSTNRVWGPGTGELF 16 NA TRBJ2-2 TRBV6-1
SALGGSGNTIY 11 NA TRBJ1-3 TRBV20-1